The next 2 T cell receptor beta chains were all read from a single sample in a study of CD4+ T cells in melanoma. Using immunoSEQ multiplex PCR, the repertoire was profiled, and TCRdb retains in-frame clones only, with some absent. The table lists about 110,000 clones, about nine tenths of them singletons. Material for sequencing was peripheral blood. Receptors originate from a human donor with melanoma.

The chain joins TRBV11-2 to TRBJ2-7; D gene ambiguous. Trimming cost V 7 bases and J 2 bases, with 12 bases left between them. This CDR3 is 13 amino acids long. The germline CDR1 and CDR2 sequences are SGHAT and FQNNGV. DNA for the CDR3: TGTGCCAGCACCCCGTTACCCCCCTACGAGCAGTACTTC. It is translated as CASTPLPPYEQYF. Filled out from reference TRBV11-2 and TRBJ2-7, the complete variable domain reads EAGVAQSPRYKIIEKRQSVAFWCNPISGHATLYWYQQILGQGPKLLIQFQNNGVVDDSQLPKDRFSAERLKGVDSTLKIQPAKLEDSAVYLCASTPLPPYEQYFGPGTRLTVT.

CDR3 amino acids: CASSLERGSYEQYF. The DNA for the CDR3 is TGTGCCAGCAGCTTAGAAAGGGGTTCCTACGAGCAGTACTTC. V gene TRBV7-8 combines with J gene TRBJ2-7, with D tentatively TRBD1 (5 bases). Germline lookup yields CDR1 SGHVS and CDR2 FQNEAQ. The ends were cut back, 1 base at V and 1 base at J, with 8 bases in the middle. The CDR3 has 14 amino acids.